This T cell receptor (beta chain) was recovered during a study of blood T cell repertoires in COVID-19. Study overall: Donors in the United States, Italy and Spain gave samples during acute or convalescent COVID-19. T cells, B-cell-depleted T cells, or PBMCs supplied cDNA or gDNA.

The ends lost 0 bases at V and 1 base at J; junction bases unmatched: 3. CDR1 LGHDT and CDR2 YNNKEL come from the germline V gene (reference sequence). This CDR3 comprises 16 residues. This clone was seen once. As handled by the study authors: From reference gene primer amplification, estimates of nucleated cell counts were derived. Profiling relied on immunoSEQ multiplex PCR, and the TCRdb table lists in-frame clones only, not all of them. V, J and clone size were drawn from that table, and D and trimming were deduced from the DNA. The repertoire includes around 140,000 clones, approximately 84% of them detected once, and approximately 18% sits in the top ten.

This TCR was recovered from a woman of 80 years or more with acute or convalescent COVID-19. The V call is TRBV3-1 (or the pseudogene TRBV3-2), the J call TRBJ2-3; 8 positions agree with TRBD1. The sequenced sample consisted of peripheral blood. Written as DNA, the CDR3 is TGTGCCAGCAGCCAAGAAGGGACAGGTGGCACAGATACGCAGTATTTT. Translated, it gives CASSQEGTGGTDTQYF.